What follows are 31 T cell receptor beta chains derived from one specimen sequenced in a study of Tregs in tolerant kidney transplant recipients. Assay used: immunoSEQ multiplex PCR; TCRdb lists only in-frame clones, some missing. The data show some 90,000 clones, more than 80% seen once. Sequencing was done on a sample of CD8+ T cells from blood. The source is a human donor in good health.

Only one count was recorded for this clone. The CDR3 DNA follows: TGTGCCAGCAGCTTGGGTCGGACAGCCAACTATGGCTACACCTTC. This gives the protein CASSLGRTANYGYTF. J is TRBJ1-2 and V is TRBV5-5; maybe TRBD1 (6 bases). Germline loops: CDR1 SGHKS, CDR2 YYEKEE (reference sequence). This CDR3 is 15 amino acids long. V was clipped by 0 bases and J by 2 bases, with 11 bases between them.

The V gene is TRBV27, the J gene TRBJ2-5; 7 bases line up with TRBD2. The germline gives CDR1 MNHEY, CDR2 SMNVEV (reference sequence). This CDR3 is built from 15 residues. The trim removed 8 bases at V and 2 bases at J, leaving 11 bases unmatched. The CDR3 here is CASRRGLRLQETQYF. The CDR3 nucleotides are TGTGCCAGCCGAAGGGGACTAAGATTACAAGAGACCCAGTACTTC.

The rearrangement links TRBV29-1 to TRBJ1-5; D may be TRBD1 (6 bases). Trimming shortened V by 1 base and J by 2 bases, and 9 bases separated the two germline ends. There are 14 residues in the CDR3. Per germline, CDR1 SQVTM and CDR2 ANQGSEA. As DNA, the CDR3 is TGCAGCGTTGAAGGGTCAGGGGGCAATCAGCCCCAGCATTTT. It encodes CSVEGSGGNQPQHF.

The V call is TRBV7-3, the J call TRBJ1-3; D unresolved. Per germline, CDR1 SGHTA and CDR2 FQGTGA. Trimming stripped 1 base from V and 0 bases from J, with 10 bases between. The CDR3 length is 16 residues. The CDR3 sequence is CASSLRVIRSGNTIYF. The CDR3 DNA follows: TGTGCCAGCAGCTTAAGGGTCATTCGCTCTGGAAACACCATATATTTT.

The chain combines TRBV9 with TRBJ2-5; the D gene could be TRBD1 or TRBD2 (5 bases each). CDR3 length: 14 amino acids. Germline V gene lookup returns CDR1 SGDLS and CDR2 YYNGEE. V was pared by 0 bases and J by 4 bases, with 10 bases between. CDR3 coding DNA: TGTGCCAGCAGCGTAGGATGGGGACGAGAGACCCAGTACTTC. It yields the protein CASSVGWGRETQYF.

The rearrangement links TRBV6-6 to TRBJ2-2; D unclear. Trimming removed 2 bases from V and 2 bases from J, with 3 bases in between. CDR3 length: 13 residues. Germline V CDR1 and CDR2: MNHNY, SVGAGI (reference sequence). CDR3 amino acids: CASSYSNTGELFF. The CDR3 nucleotides read TGTGCCAGCAGTTACAGTAACACCGGGGAGCTGTTTTTT.

The genes are TRBV7-9 and TRBJ1-4, with a tentative D call TRBD1 (5 bases). The CDR3 extends over 17 amino acids. Germline V gives CDR1 SEHNR, CDR2 FQNEAQ (reference sequence). Trimming took off 4 bases at V and 2 bases at J, with 17 bases between the two ends. The CDR3: CASSSLGWGSTNEKLFF. The CDR3 region has the DNA TGTGCCAGCAGCTCGCTTGGTTGGGGGTCGACTAATGAAAAACTGTTTTTT.

The rearrangement joins TRBV7-8 to TRBJ2-7, with D maybe TRBD2 (6 bases). V was pared by 5 bases and J by 0 bases, with 14 bases between. The CDR3 extends over 15 amino acids. Germline V gene data show CDR1 as SGHVS and CDR2 as FQNEAQ. CDR3 in amino acids: CASSLLAPSSYEQYF. The CDR3 coding sequence is TGTGCCAGCAGCCTGCTAGCGCCGAGCTCCTACGAGCAGTACTTC.

In DNA form, the CDR3 reads TGTGCCAGCAGTGCAGGAACAGATACGCAGTATTTT. This encodes CASSAGTDTQYF. V and J are TRBV6-4 and TRBJ2-3; no clear D gene. V lost 4 bases and J 3 bases, leaving 5 bases between the germline ends. This CDR3 comprises 12 residues. Germline V gives CDR1 MRHNA, CDR2 SNTAGT.

The rearrangement uses TRBV27 and TRBJ2-7; 9 nucleotides align to TRBD1. The CDR3 contains 13 residues. With V trimmed by 5 bases and J by 4 bases, 3 bases remained unmatched. Looked up from germline, CDR1 is MNHEY and CDR2 is SMNVEV (reference sequence). The CDR3 region has the DNA TGTGCCAGCAGTCTAGACAGGGGGTACGAGCAGTACTTC. Translating it yields CASSLDRGYEQYF.

The chain uses TRBV6-5 and TRBJ2-1, with TRBD2 identical over 7 bases. This CDR3 comprises 16 residues. The germline CDR1 and CDR2 sequences are MNHEY and SVGAGI. The trim removed 4 bases at V and 12 bases at J, leaving 18 bases unmatched. DNA for the CDR3: TGTGCCAGCAGTTTGGGAGGGAGGAGCCCCACTGAGAGGCAGTTCTTC. Translated, it gives CASSLGGRSPTERQFF.

This rearrangement joins TRBV6-6 to TRBJ1-6, with D maybe TRBD1 (6 bases). The CDR3 length is 16 residues. The V gene lost 6 bases and the J gene lost 6 bases, with 18 bases spanning the gap. CDR1 is MNHNY and CDR2 is SVGAGI in the germline V gene (reference sequence). The CDR3 region is CASRHPGEAPNSPLHF. CDR3 sequence (DNA): TGTGCCAGCAGACATCCAGGGGAGGCCCCTAATTCACCCCTCCACTTT.

The V and J genes are TRBV10-1 and TRBJ2-7, with D possibly matching TRBD2 (5 bases). From germline, CDR1 is WNHNN and CDR2 SYGVQD (reference sequence). Deletions cut 0 bases from V and 3 bases from J, with 6 bases between. This CDR3 is built from 13 residues. The CDR3 nucleotides read TGCGCCAGCAGTGAGTCTAGCGACTACGAGCAGTACTTC. Translating it yields CASSESSDYEQYF.

The V gene is TRBV27, the J gene TRBJ2-7; D is ambiguous. V shed 0 bases and J shed 1 base, with 7 bases lying between them. CDR1 is MNHEY, CDR2 SMNVEV, per germline (reference sequence). The CDR3 totals 14 residues. The CDR3 DNA reads TGTGCCAGCAGTTTATCGCAGGATTCCTACGAGCAGTACTTC. Encoded protein: CASSLSQDSYEQYF.

J is TRBJ2-7 and V is TRBV9; TRBD1 matches 8 bases. After removal of 2 bases from V and 2 bases from J, the junction contained 3 bases not matched to a gene. CDR1 and CDR2 from the germline V gene are SGDLS and YYNGEE. CDR3 size: 14 residues. The CDR3 is CASSVGTGAYEQYF. DNA of the CDR3: TGTGCCAGCAGCGTTGGGACAGGAGCCTACGAGCAGTACTTC.

This clone was seen only once. The chain couples TRBV15 to TRBJ2-7; tentative D call: TRBD2 (5 bases). The V gene lost 0 bases and the J gene lost 3 bases, with 12 bases spanning the gap. This CDR3 has 15 amino acids. Germline V gene sequence: CDR1 LNHNV, CDR2 YYDKDF (reference sequence). The CDR3 DNA is TGTGCCACCAGCAGAGATCGGTACGGGGACTACGAGCAGTACTTC. Its translation is CATSRDRYGDYEQYF.

This clone has more than one count but fewer than ten. This chain joins TRBV9 and TRBJ2-7; TRBD2 matches 11 bases. This CDR3 spans 15 amino acids. Germline CDR1 and CDR2: SGDLS and YYNGEE. The trim removed 5 bases at V and 2 bases at J, leaving 6 bases unmatched. The CDR3 here is CASSSGRALAYEQYF. The CDR3 DNA sequence: TGTGCCAGCAGTAGCGGGAGGGCCTTGGCCTACGAGCAGTACTTC. Looking up the rest from reference TRBV9 and TRBJ2-7 gives the full variable domain: DSGVTQTPKHLITATGQRVTLRCSPRSGDLSVYWYQQSLDQGLQFLIQYYNGEERAKGNILERFSAQQFPDLHSELNLSSLELGDSALYFCASSSGRALAYEQYFGPGTRLTVT.

The chain employs TRBV9 and TRBJ2-1; D is unresolved. CDR1 and CDR2 (germline): SGDLS, YYNGEE. V was cut by 2 bases and J by 6 bases, with 9 bases left in between. CDR3 length equals 13 residues. The CDR3 reads CASSVSGSNEQFF. CDR3 nucleotide sequence: TGTGCCAGCAGCGTTTCCGGATCCAATGAGCAGTTCTTC.

Written as DNA, the CDR3 is TGTGCCAGCAGCTTAAGTTTCACTGAAGCTTTCTTT. Translating gives CASSLSFTEAFF. The chain joins TRBV13 to TRBJ1-1; D gene uncertain. This CDR3 is built from 12 residues. CDR1 and CDR2 from the germline V gene are PRHDT and FYEKMQ (reference sequence). The ends were cut back, 2 bases at V and 4 bases at J, with 5 bases in the middle.

V usage is TRBV2 and J usage is TRBJ2-5, with 8 bases aligning to TRBD1. The germline V gene has CDR1 SNHLY and CDR2 FYNNEI. The CDR3 is 15 amino acids. V gave up 3 bases and J gave up 4 bases; unmatched junction bases: 7. The CDR3 DNA follows: TGTGCCAGCAGTGAGTCGGGCAGGGGGCGAGAGACCCAGTACTTC. This codes for CASSESGRGRETQYF.

This rearrangement joins TRBV27 to TRBJ2-2; unclear D gene. The CDR3 length is 11 residues. Trimming cost V 6 bases and J 6 bases, with 5 bases left between them. The germline V gene encodes CDR1 MNHEY and CDR2 SMNVEV (reference sequence). The chain's CDR3 is CASSSAGELFF. CDR3 nucleotide sequence: TGTGCCAGCAGCTCAGCCGGGGAGCTGTTTTTT.

V is TRBV4-1 and J is TRBJ1-6; D remains ambiguous. Germline V gene lookup returns CDR1 MGHRA and CDR2 YSYEKL. V lost 1 base and J lost 10, with 8 bases in between. The CDR3 length is 13 residues. Written as DNA, the CDR3 is TGCGCCAGCAGCCAAGCCCTTCGGTCACCCCTCCACTTT. Protein product: CASSQALRSPLHF.

This rearrangement joins TRBV12-5 to TRBJ1-3; possibly TRBD1 for D (5 bases). CDR1 is LGHNT and CDR2 is FRNRAP in the germline V gene. V lost 3 bases to trimming and J lost 1 base, with 19 bases between them. This CDR3 is built from 18 residues. CDR3 bases: TGTGCTAGTGGTTTTCCCCCTCTTCGGGGCGCTTCTGGAAACACCATATATTTT. It codes for CASGFPPLRGASGNTIYF.

The chain is built from TRBV27 and TRBJ1-1; D call uncertain. CDR1 and CDR2 (germline): MNHEY, SMNVEV (reference sequence). The CDR3 extends over 15 amino acids. Trimming cost V 6 bases and J 1 base, with 15 bases left between them. The CDR3 DNA reads TGTGCCAGCAGCATTCGCGCCCGGGGGAACACTGAAGCTTTCTTT. Translation: CASSIRARGNTEAFF.

Here the CDR3 reads CASRAGGNTGELFF. The CDR3 nucleotides are TGTGCCAGCCGTGCAGGGGGTAACACCGGGGAGCTGTTTTTT. The V gene is TRBV6-6, the J gene TRBJ2-2; 7 nucleotides match TRBD1. Trimming cost V 8 bases and J 2 bases; bases outside gene matches: 5. This CDR3 is built from 14 residues. The V gene's germline CDR1 is MNHNY and CDR2 SVGAGI (reference sequence).

This clone was seen only once. The chain is built from TRBV29-1 and TRBJ2-1; no definite D call. V was pared by 4 bases and J by 7 bases, with 17 bases between. The CDR3 extends over 14 amino acids. Germline CDR1 and CDR2: SQVTM and ANQGSEA. The CDR3 region has the DNA TGCAGCGTTGTCTTAAGACAATTTCGAAATGAGCAGTTCTTC. This translates into CSVVLRQFRNEQFF.

J is TRBJ1-5 and V is TRBV7-8; D is unresolved. CDR3 length: 13 amino acids. The ends were cut back, 5 bases at V and 3 bases at J, with 8 bases in the middle. Germline lookup yields CDR1 SGHVS and CDR2 FQNEAQ. DNA of the CDR3: TGTGCCAGCAGCCCTGTCTTCAATCAGCCCCAGCATTTT. It yields the protein CASSPVFNQPQHF.

This clone was observed once. This rearrangement joins TRBV29-1 to TRBJ2-1; D remains ambiguous. Germline CDR1 reads SQVTM; CDR2 reads ANQGSEA. The CDR3 consists of 12 residues. The CDR3 DNA follows: TGCAGTAGTTCGGGCTCCTACAATGAGCAGTTCTTC. This codes for CSSSGSYNEQFF.

This chain joins TRBV7-2 and TRBJ2-1; TRBD1 aligns across 12 bases. The junction had 3 bases not matched to a gene; V was cut back by 6 bases and J by 6 bases. This CDR3 has 14 residues. Germline CDR1 and CDR2: SGHTA and FQGNSA. The CDR3 coding sequence is TGTGCCAGCAGGGGACAGGGGGCAGGCAATGAGCAGTTCTTC. Its translation: CASRGQGAGNEQFF.

V is TRBV7-9 and J is TRBJ2-1; the match to TRBD2 covers 7 bases. Unmatched junction bases numbered 6, after V lost 4 bases and J lost 6 bases. Germline CDR1 is SEHNR and CDR2 is FQNEAQ (reference sequence). There are 14 residues in the CDR3. The CDR3 sequence: CASSSSSGGNEQFF. The DNA of the CDR3 is TGTGCCAGCAGCTCCTCTTCGGGGGGCAATGAGCAGTTCTTC.

This clone showed up just a few times. This rearrangement joins TRBV19 to TRBJ1-1; 8 bases line up with TRBD1. The CDR3 runs 14 residues. Germline V CDR1 and CDR2: LNHDA, SQIVND (reference sequence). V dropped 3 bases and J dropped 8; count of bases not matched to a gene: 8. Written as DNA, the CDR3 is TGTGCCAGTAGTATTTTCGGGACAGGCCGAGAAGCTTTCTTT. This sequence encodes CASSIFGTGREAFF.